A single sample gave rise to the 3 T cell receptor beta chains below, sequenced in a study of OX40 agonist ivuxolimab in advanced cancers. Libraries came from the immunoSEQ multiplex PCR assay. The clones in this table, taken by TCRdb from immuneACCESS, are in-frame only. Not every clone is retained; where verified, under half of the shortfall comes from an unresolved V gene, and the cause of the rest is unknown. The sample data list around 70,000 clones, and about four fifths of these were observed just once. Less than 7.5% of the sample goes to the ten largest clones. Sequences were derived from CD4+ or CD8+ T cells sorted from blood, sampled in a trial of the OX40 agonist ivuxolimab. Receptors originate from an adult with an advanced solid tumor such as melanoma, head and neck, liver or kidney cancer.

This chain joins TRBV19 and TRBJ1-2, with D unresolved. The CDR3 contains 13 residues. Germline V CDR1 and CDR2: LNHDA, SQIVND (reference sequence). With 5 bases removed from V and 5 bases from J, the gap between germline ends came to 12 bases. The CDR3 nucleotides are TGTGCCAGTAGTTTCCAGGCAGGATATGGCTACACCTTC. It is translated as CASSFQAGYGYTF.

The genes are TRBV7-9 and TRBJ2-1; D remains unclear. CDR1 and CDR2 from the germline V gene are SEHNR and FQNEAQ (reference sequence). The CDR3 has 13 amino acids. V lost 2 bases to trimming and J lost 7 bases, with 9 bases between them. The CDR3 nucleotides are TGTGCCAGCAGCTTACTTCTGGGGAATGAGCAGTTCTTC. This gives the protein CASSLLLGNEQFF. Supplemented by reference TRBV7-9 and TRBJ2-1, the full variable domain reads DTGVSQNPRHKITKRGQNVTFRCDPISEHNRLYWYRQTLGQGPEFLTYFQNEAQLEKSRLLSDRFSAERPKGSFSTLEIQRTEQGDSAMYLCASSLLLGNEQFFGPGTRLTVL.

This clone showed up just a few times. The J gene is TRBJ2-5, the V gene TRBV28; the match to TRBD2 covers 8 bases. With V trimmed by 6 bases and J by 4 bases, 7 bases remained unmatched. The CDR3 extends over 14 amino acids. Germline assignment: CDR1 MDHEN and CDR2 SYDVKM. Here the CDR3 reads CASRSAGVIETQYF. The CDR3 DNA is TGTGCCAGCAGGTCAGCGGGAGTAATAGAGACCCAGTACTTC.